This T cell receptor beta chain was observed in a study of OX40 agonist ivuxolimab in advanced cancers. Study-level information: Patients were dosed with the agonistic anti-OX40 (CD134) antibody ivuxolimab. Patients undergoing dose escalation presented with hepatocellular carcinoma, melanoma, renal cell or head and neck cancer. Study-level results: Clonal expansion from baseline to week 6 occurred in both CD4+ and CD8+ T cells.

Here immunoSEQ multiplex PCR was the method, and the copy in TCRdb shows in-frame clones only, minus some. The repertoire holds some 25,000 clones, with 86% as singletons. This clone was observed a handful of times. The antigen remains undetermined. CDR3 length equals 15 residues. With 0 bases removed from V and 5 bases from J, the gap between germline ends came to 14 bases. CDR1 is LGHNA and CDR2 is YNFKEQ in the germline V gene. This sequence originates from an adult with an advanced solid tumor such as melanoma, head and neck, liver or kidney cancer. This chain uses TRBV4-2 with TRBJ2-7; D unclear. The source material was CD4+ or CD8+ T cells sorted from blood, sampled in a trial of the OX40 agonist ivuxolimab. The CDR3 region has the DNA TGTGCCAGCAGCCAAGATTTCGTGTTGTTCGACGAGCAGTACTTC. It codes for CASSQDFVLFDEQYF.